This entry concerns a single T cell receptor (beta chain). Its target is unknown. Those donating, healthy Caucasian individuals from Russia, were aged 6 to 90. Each donor had around 11 milliliters of peripheral blood drawn. V was cut by 2 bases and J by 0 bases, with 10 bases left in between. CDR3 length: 15 residues. Germline V gene lookup returns CDR1 MNHEY and CDR2 SVGAGI. The record originates from a study of blood T cells in healthy people across ages. Findings and caveats of the study: Measured against age, TCR beta diversity per million T cells decreased in a roughly linear manner. Estimated diversity, derived from one million T cells, was regarded as an underestimate.

Sample-barcoded 5' priming and a J-beta primer mix drove a second PCR of roughly 7 to 11 cycles. TCRdb analysed the 5' RACE reads with MiXCR anew, one entry per CDR3 protein. Found here are about 1.1 million distinct CDR3 sequences, around two fifths of them singletons; the top ten hold 10% to 15%. The clonotype comes from a man between 18 and 29 years old in good health. The sample consisted of blood. The chain uses TRBV6-5 and TRBJ1-1; no clear D gene. The CDR3 loop reads CASSYNRRVNTEAFF. For the CDR3, the DNA is TGTGCCAGCAGTTACAATCGACGGGTGAACACTGAAGCTTTCTTT.